One and the same sample provided the 17 T cell receptor beta chains below, sequenced in a study of T cell responses to AZD1222 COVID-19 vaccine. The assay was immunoSEQ multiplex PCR, and TCRdb's table has in-frame clones only and misses some. The repertoire holds roughly 180,000 clones, with roughly 94% as singletons. Sequenced here: peripheral blood, sampled 28 days after the second AZD1222 dose. These TCRs come from an adult who received the AZD1222 COVID-19 vaccine.

This clone turned up a few times. V usage is TRBV5-1 and J usage is TRBJ1-2, with unresolved D. CDR3 length equals 12 residues. From germline, CDR1 is SGHRS and CDR2 YFSETQ. The V end lost 1 base, the J end lost 8 bases, and 9 bases lay between the germline ends. Here the CDR3 DNA reads TGCGCCAGCAGCTTGTTGGGGATCGGCTACACCTTC. Its translation: CASSLLGIGYTF.

V gene TRBV6-5 combines with J gene TRBJ2-1; 10 bases line up with TRBD2. The CDR3 is made up of 14 amino acids. Germline CDR1 MNHEY, CDR2 SVGAGI. V shed 7 bases, J shed 3 bases, and the junction held 3 bases outside the gene matches. The CDR3 DNA is TGTGCCAGCACCGGACTAGCGGACTACAATGAGCAGTTCTTC. It translates to CASTGLADYNEQFF.

This chain uses TRBV14 with TRBJ2-2; D unresolved. Germline V gene lookup returns CDR1 SGHDN and CDR2 FVKESK. This CDR3 spans 11 amino acids. Trimming removed 5 bases from V and 6 bases from J, with 4 bases in between. CDR3: CASSFAGELFF. CDR3 DNA sequence: TGTGCCAGCAGCTTTGCCGGGGAGCTGTTTTTT. Full variable domain (rest looked up from reference TRBV14 and TRBJ2-2): EAGVTQFPSHSVIEKGQTVTLRCDPISGHDNLYWYRRVMGKEIKFLLHFVKESKQDESGMPNNRFLAERTGGTYSTLKVQPAELEDSGVYFCASSFAGELFFGEGSRLTVL.

In DNA, the CDR3 is TGTGCCAGCAGTATTAACACAGTTAGGAACACTGAAGCTTTCTTT. Translating it yields CASSINTVRNTEAFF. V gene TRBV27 combines with J gene TRBJ1-1, with no clear D. V was clipped by 5 bases and J by 1 base, with 14 bases between them. The germline V gene has CDR1 MNHEY and CDR2 SMNVEV (reference sequence). The CDR3 runs to 15 residues.

The chain uses TRBV2 and TRBJ1-3, with 11 bases matching TRBD1. Germline assignment: CDR1 SNHLY and CDR2 FYNNEI. This CDR3 comprises 13 residues. J gave up 11 bases and V 4 bases, and 4 bases lay outside the gene matches. The CDR3 region is CASSGTGQGAIYF. CDR3 coding DNA: TGTGCCAGCAGTGGAACGGGACAGGGGGCCATATATTTT. Full variable domain (remainder filled in from reference TRBV2 and TRBJ1-3): EPEVTQTPSHQVTQMGQEVILRCVPISNHLYFYWYRQILGQKVEFLVSFYNNEISEKSEIFDDQFSVERPDGSNFTLKIRSTKLEDSAMYFCASSGTGQGAIYFGEGSWLTVV.

The V call is TRBV27, the J call TRBJ1-1; possibly TRBD1 for D (5 bases). CDR1 is MNHEY and CDR2 is SMNVEV in the germline V gene (reference sequence). The CDR3 sequence is 14 residues long. Trimming left V 0 bases short and J 1 base short, with 6 bases between. CDR3 sequence (DNA): TGTGCCAGCAGTTTATCGGGGGGGAACACTGAAGCTTTCTTT. As protein: CASSLSGGNTEAFF.

This chain connects TRBV29-1 to TRBJ1-4, with D uncertain. Germline V lookup: CDR1 SQVTM, CDR2 ANQGSEA. This CDR3 is 12 amino acids long. Trimming pared 4 bases from V and 8 bases from J, leaving 11 bases between. CDR3 protein: CSVAVVAEKLFF. CDR3 coding DNA: TGCAGCGTTGCCGTGGTGGCGGAAAAACTGTTTTTT.

The V call is TRBV6-4, the J call TRBJ1-6, with 7 nucleotides matching TRBD1. This CDR3 is built from 14 residues. CDR1 and CDR2 from the germline V gene are MRHNA and SNTAGT. Trimming at V came to 6 bases and at J to 3 bases, leaving 2 bases not matched to a gene. The CDR3 nucleotides are TGTGCCAGCAGGAGGGACAGCTATAATTCACCCCTCCACTTT. This codes for CASRRDSYNSPLHF.

The CDR3 sequence: CASCRRRTGELFF. The CDR3 region has the DNA TGCGCCAGCTGTCGGAGACGCACCGGGGAGCTGTTTTTT. The chain links TRBV10-1 to TRBJ2-2; D uncertain. Trimming pared 8 bases from V and 4 bases from J, leaving 11 bases between. CDR3 length: 13 amino acids. CDR1 and CDR2 from the germline V gene are WNHNN and SYGVQD (reference sequence).

This clone was detected once. The rearrangement links TRBV30 to TRBJ1-1; maybe TRBD1 (6 bases). The V gene's germline CDR1 is GTSNPN and CDR2 SVGIG (reference sequence). The ends were cut back, 2 bases at V and 6 bases at J, with 16 bases in the middle. The CDR3 is 14 amino acids. The CDR3 sequence: CAWSFRGGSAEAFF. CDR3 sequence (DNA): TGTGCCTGGAGTTTCAGGGGAGGATCGGCTGAAGCTTTCTTT.

This sequence joins TRBV19 and TRBJ2-2; 7 bases map to TRBD1. The length of the CDR3 is 16 residues. Germline V lookup: CDR1 LNHDA, CDR2 SQIVND (reference sequence). Trimming cost V 3 bases and J 1 base; bases outside gene matches: 5. CDR3 nucleotides: TGTGCCAGTAGTATGATCGGGACAGTGAACACCGGGGAGCTGTTTTTT. It codes for CASSMIGTVNTGELFF.

This clone was seen only once. The CDR3 sequence is CASSVSSSNYGYTF. The CDR3 DNA reads as TGTGCCAGCAGCGTATCCAGTTCTAACTATGGCTACACCTTC. This chain connects TRBV9 to TRBJ1-2; D ambiguous. With 1 base removed from V and 0 bases from J, the gap between germline ends came to 7 bases. Germline assignment: CDR1 SGDLS and CDR2 YYNGEE. The CDR3 length is 14 residues.

This rearrangement joins TRBV25-1 to TRBJ1-6; the match to TRBD1 covers 10 bases. The CDR3 spans 18 residues. V dropped 4 bases and J dropped 7; count of bases not matched to a gene: 13. Germline CDR1 reads MGHDK; CDR2 reads SYGVNS. CDR3 sequence reads: CASSVGIGTGATNSPLHF. The CDR3, as DNA: TGTGCCAGCAGTGTGGGAATCGGGACAGGGGCGACCAATTCACCCCTCCACTTT.

The V and J genes are TRBV11-2 and TRBJ1-1; 10 bases are shared with TRBD1. CDR1 and CDR2 (germline): SGHAT, FQNNGV. The junction had 6 bases not matched to a gene; V was cut back by 5 bases and J by 6 bases. The CDR3 has 14 residues. CDR3 nucleotides: TGTGCCAGCAGCCAAGGGACAGGGGAAGCTGAAGCTTTCTTT. Encoded protein: CASSQGTGEAEAFF.

This chain connects TRBV3-1 (or the pseudogene TRBV3-2) to TRBJ1-1; 12 bases are shared with TRBD1. Germline-derived CDR1 and CDR2 are LGHDT and YNNKEL (reference sequence). V trimming: 5 bases; J trimming: 5 bases; junction bases outside the gene matches: 9. The CDR3 length is 16 residues. CDR3 residues: CASSGGQGALLTEAFF. The CDR3 nucleotides read TGTGCCAGCAGCGGGGGACAGGGGGCACTTCTGACTGAAGCTTTCTTT.

This clone was observed once. The chain couples TRBV27 to TRBJ2-1; D gene unclear. The V gene lost 2 bases and the J gene lost 9 bases, with 14 bases spanning the gap. Germline CDR1 MNHEY, CDR2 SMNVEV (reference sequence). The CDR3 is made up of 14 amino acids. The CDR3: CASSLAEHMFEQFF. CDR3 DNA sequence: TGTGCCAGCAGTTTAGCCGAACACATGTTTGAGCAGTTCTTC.

The chain recombines TRBV27 with TRBJ1-3; possible D gene TRBD1, 5 bases. V lost 5 bases and J lost 4, with 12 bases in between. This CDR3 contains 14 residues. The germline CDR1 and CDR2 sequences are MNHEY and SMNVEV (reference sequence). The CDR3 region is CASSLHQGGNTIYF. DNA of the CDR3: TGTGCCAGCAGTCTACACCAGGGAGGAAACACCATATATTTT.